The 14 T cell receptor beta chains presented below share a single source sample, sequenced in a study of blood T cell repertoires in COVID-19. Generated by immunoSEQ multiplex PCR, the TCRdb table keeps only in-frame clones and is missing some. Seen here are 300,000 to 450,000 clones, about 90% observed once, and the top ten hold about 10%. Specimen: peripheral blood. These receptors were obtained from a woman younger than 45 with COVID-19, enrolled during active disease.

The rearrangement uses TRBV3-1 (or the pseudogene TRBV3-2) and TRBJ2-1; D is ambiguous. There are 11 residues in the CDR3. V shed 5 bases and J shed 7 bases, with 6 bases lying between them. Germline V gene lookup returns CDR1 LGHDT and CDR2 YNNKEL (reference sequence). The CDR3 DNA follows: TGTGCCAGCAGCTCCCAAAATGAGCAGTTCTTC. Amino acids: CASSSQNEQFF.

The CDR3 region has the DNA TGTGCCAGCAGAATAGCGGGGACCCAAGAGACCCAGTACTTC. Protein sequence: CASRIAGTQETQYF. The gene calls are TRBV2 and TRBJ2-5, with 8 bases matching TRBD2. The CDR3 is 14 amino acids. V dropped 6 bases and J dropped 1; count of bases not matched to a gene: 4. The germline CDR1 and CDR2 sequences are SNHLY and FYNNEI.

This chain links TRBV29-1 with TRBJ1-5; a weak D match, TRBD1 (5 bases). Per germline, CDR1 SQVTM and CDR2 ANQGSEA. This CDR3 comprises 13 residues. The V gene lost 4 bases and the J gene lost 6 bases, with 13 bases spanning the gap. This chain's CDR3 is CSVVGGEGQPQHF. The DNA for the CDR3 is TGCAGCGTTGTTGGAGGGGAAGGTCAGCCCCAGCATTTT.

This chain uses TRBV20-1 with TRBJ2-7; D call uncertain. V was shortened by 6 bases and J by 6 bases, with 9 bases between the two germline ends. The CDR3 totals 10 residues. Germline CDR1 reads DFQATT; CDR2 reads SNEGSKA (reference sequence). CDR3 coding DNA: TGCAGTGCATGGCGAGGCGAGCAGTACTTC. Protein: CSAWRGEQYF.

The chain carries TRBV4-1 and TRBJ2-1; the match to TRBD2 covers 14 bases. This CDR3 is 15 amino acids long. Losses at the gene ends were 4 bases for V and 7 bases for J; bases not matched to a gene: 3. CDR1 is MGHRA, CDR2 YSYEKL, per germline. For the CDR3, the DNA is TGCGCCAGCAGCCTAGGACTAGCGGGGGGAAATGAGCAGTTCTTC. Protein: CASSLGLAGGNEQFF.

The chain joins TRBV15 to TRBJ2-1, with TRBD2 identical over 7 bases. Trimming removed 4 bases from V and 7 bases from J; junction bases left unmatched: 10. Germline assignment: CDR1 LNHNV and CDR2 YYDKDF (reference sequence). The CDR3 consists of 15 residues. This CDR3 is CATSILLAGDNEQFF. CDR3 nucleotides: TGTGCCACCAGCATATTACTGGCGGGAGATAATGAGCAGTTCTTC.

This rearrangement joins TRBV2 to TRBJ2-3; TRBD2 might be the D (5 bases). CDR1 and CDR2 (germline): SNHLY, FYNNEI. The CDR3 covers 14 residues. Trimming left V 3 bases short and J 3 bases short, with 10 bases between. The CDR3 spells CASSEWRPTDTQYF. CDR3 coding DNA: TGTGCCAGCAGTGAGTGGAGGCCGACAGATACGCAGTATTTT.

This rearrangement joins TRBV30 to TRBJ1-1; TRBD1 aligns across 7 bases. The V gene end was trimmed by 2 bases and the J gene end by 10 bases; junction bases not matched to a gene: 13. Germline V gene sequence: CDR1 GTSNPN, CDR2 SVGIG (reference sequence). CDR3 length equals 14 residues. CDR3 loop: CAWSLDDRVFVAFF. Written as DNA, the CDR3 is TGTGCCTGGAGTTTGGATGACAGGGTTTTTGTAGCTTTCTTT.

The CDR3 nucleotides read TGTGCCAGCAGGACAGGGGGCTTCAATCAGCCCCAGCATTTT. The encoded protein is CASRTGGFNQPQHF. The rearrangement links TRBV28 to TRBJ1-5; 10 bases align to TRBD1. This CDR3 is 14 amino acids long. With V trimmed by 6 bases and J by 3 bases, 2 bases remained unmatched. The germline CDR1 and CDR2 sequences are MDHEN and SYDVKM.

The CDR3 DNA sequence: TGTGCCAGTAGTATAGATGAGGGCCAGACTCTTACTGAAGCTTTCTTT. Residues: CASSIDEGQTLTEAFF. This sequence joins TRBV19 and TRBJ1-1; the D is unclear. The CDR3 sequence is 16 residues long. CDR1 is LNHDA and CDR2 is SQIVND in the germline V gene (reference sequence). V was pared by 0 bases and J by 5 bases, with 16 bases between.

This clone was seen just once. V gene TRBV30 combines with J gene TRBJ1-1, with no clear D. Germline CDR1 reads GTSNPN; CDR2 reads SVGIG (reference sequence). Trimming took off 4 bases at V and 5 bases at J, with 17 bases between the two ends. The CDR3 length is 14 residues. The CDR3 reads CAWTAGSRGTEAFF. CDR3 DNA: TGTGCCTGGACGGCGGGATCCAGAGGGACTGAAGCTTTCTTT.

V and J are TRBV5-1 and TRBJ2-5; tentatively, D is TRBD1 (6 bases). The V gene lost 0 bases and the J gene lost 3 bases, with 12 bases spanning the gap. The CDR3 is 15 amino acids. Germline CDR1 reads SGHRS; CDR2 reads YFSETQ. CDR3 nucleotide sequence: TGCGCCAGCAGCTTGGCCAAGGGGGATAAAGAGACCCAGTACTTC. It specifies CASSLAKGDKETQYF.

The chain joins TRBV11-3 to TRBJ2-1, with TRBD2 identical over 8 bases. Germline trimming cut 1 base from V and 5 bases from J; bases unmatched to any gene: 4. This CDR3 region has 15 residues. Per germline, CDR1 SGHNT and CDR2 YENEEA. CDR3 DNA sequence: TGTGCCAGCAGCTTAGGACTAGCGCATAACAATGAGCAGTTCTTC. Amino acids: CASSLGLAHNNEQFF. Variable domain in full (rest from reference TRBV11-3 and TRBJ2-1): EAGVVQSPRYKIIEKKQPVAFWCNPISGHNTLYWYLQNLGQGPELLIRYENEEAVDDSQLPKDRFSAERLKGVDSTLKIQPAELGDSAVYLCASSLGLAHNNEQFFGPGTRLTVL.

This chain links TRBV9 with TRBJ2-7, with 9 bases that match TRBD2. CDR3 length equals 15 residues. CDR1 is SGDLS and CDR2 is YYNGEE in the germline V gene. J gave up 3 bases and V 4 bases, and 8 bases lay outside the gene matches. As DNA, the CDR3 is TGTGCCAGCAGCTTTAGAGCGGGAGGCCTCTACGAGCAGTACTTC. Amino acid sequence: CASSFRAGGLYEQYF.